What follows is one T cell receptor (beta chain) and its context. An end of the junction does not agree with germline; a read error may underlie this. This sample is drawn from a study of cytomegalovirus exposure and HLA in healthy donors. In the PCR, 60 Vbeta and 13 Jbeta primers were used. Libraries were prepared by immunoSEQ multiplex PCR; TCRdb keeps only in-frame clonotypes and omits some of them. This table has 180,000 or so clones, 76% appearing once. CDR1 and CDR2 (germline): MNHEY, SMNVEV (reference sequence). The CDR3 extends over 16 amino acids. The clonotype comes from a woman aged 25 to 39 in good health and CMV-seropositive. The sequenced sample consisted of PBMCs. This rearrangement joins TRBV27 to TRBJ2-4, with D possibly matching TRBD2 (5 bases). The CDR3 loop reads CASSLSGGLAKNSQYF. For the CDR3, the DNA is TGTGCCAGCAGTTTATCCGGCGGTCTAGCCAAAAACAGTCAGTACTTC.